This entry lists 16 T cell receptor beta chains sequenced from one sample in a study of T cell responses to AZD1222 COVID-19 vaccine. The assay was immunoSEQ multiplex PCR, and TCRdb's table has in-frame clones only and misses some. The table includes about 150,000 clones, 85% to 95% detected once. The sequencing used peripheral blood, collected 28 days after the second AZD1222 dose. These receptors came from an adult who received the AZD1222 COVID-19 vaccine.

This clone turned up a few times. The chain carries TRBV2 and TRBJ2-7; D is possibly TRBD1 (5 bases). Deletions cut 4 bases from V and 2 bases from J, with 12 bases between. The CDR3 sequence is 14 residues long. Per germline, CDR1 SNHLY and CDR2 FYNNEI. The CDR3 DNA is TGTGCCAGCAGTGCATCAGGGTTAACCTACGAGCAGTACTTC. Translating it yields CASSASGLTYEQYF.

The V gene is TRBV4-1, the J gene TRBJ2-1; D possibly corresponds to TRBD1 (6 bases). Looked up from germline, CDR1 is MGHRA and CDR2 is YSYEKL. V lost 1 base and J 1 base, leaving 14 bases between the germline ends. The CDR3 extends over 17 amino acids. In DNA, the CDR3 is TGCGCCAGCAGCCAAGTTATACCGAGGGGGTCCTACAATGAGCAGTTCTTC. Translation gives CASSQVIPRGSYNEQFF.

The chain couples TRBV11-3 to TRBJ1-2; D is ambiguous. The CDR3 has 17 residues. Deletions cut 5 bases from V and 2 bases from J, with 21 bases between. Germline CDR1 and CDR2: SGHNT and YENEEA. CDR3 DNA: TGTGCCAGCAGCCCCACCTCGATGAACGGCATAAACTATGGCTACACCTTC. Translating gives CASSPTSMNGINYGYTF.

The chain joins TRBV2 to TRBJ2-3; 9 bases are shared with TRBD1. V was pared by 5 bases and J by 4 bases, with 7 bases of the junction left unmatched. The CDR3 totals 15 residues. Germline values: CDR1 SNHLY, CDR2 FYNNEI. CDR3 amino acids: CASSYDRGVADTQYF. DNA for the CDR3: TGTGCCAGCAGTTACGACAGGGGGGTGGCAGATACGCAGTATTTT.

The rearrangement links TRBV6-5 to TRBJ1-4, with D maybe TRBD1 (5 bases). The CDR3 extends over 13 amino acids. Germline V gives CDR1 MNHEY, CDR2 SVGAGI. V was pared by 7 bases and J by 7 bases, with 13 bases between. The CDR3 nucleotides are TGTGCCAGCACACAGGACCTTCGTGAAAAACTGTTTTTT. This encodes CASTQDLREKLFF.

This rearrangement joins TRBV5-1 to TRBJ2-2, with a possible D match to TRBD1 (6 bases). CDR3 size: 15 residues. V dropped 5 bases and J dropped 1 base, with 12 bases sitting between them. Germline loops: CDR1 SGHRS, CDR2 YFSETQ. The CDR3: CASSPSGQNTGELFF. The CDR3 coding sequence is TGCGCCAGCAGTCCATCGGGACAGAACACCGGGGAGCTGTTTTTT.

The rearrangement uses TRBV7-3 and TRBJ2-5; 14 bases agree with TRBD2. Germline V CDR1 and CDR2: SGHTA, FQGTGA. The CDR3 has 16 amino acids. The V segment lost 5 bases and the J segment 5 bases; nucleotides outside the gene matches: 7. In nucleotides, the CDR3 is TGTGCCAGCAGCCCGGGACTAGCGGGAGTCGGTGAGACCCAGTACTTC. Encoded protein: CASSPGLAGVGETQYF.

The rearrangement joins TRBV2 to TRBJ2-3; 8 bases are a match to TRBD1. With V trimmed by 5 bases and J by 5 bases, 6 bases remained unmatched. Germline V gives CDR1 SNHLY, CDR2 FYNNEI. The CDR3 length is 14 residues. The CDR3 coding sequence is TGTGCCAGCAGTCACAGGGGGTCGGAAGATACGCAGTATTTT. Amino acids: CASSHRGSEDTQYF.

As DNA, the CDR3 is TGTGCCAGCAGCTCTTTGACAGGGTTCGCTGAAGCTTTCTTT. The encoded protein is CASSSLTGFAEAFF. V and J are TRBV11-2 and TRBJ1-1; 7 bases are a match to TRBD1. With 4 bases clipped from V and 6 bases from J, the junction kept 8 bases outside the gene matches. Germline V gene sequence: CDR1 SGHAT, CDR2 FQNNGV. The CDR3 consists of 14 residues. Full variable domain (rest looked up from reference TRBV11-2 and TRBJ1-1): EAGVAQSPRYKIIEKRQSVAFWCNPISGHATLYWYQQILGQGPKLLIQFQNNGVVDDSQLPKDRFSAERLKGVDSTLKIQPAKLEDSAVYLCASSSLTGFAEAFFGQGTRLTVV.

This clone was seen a single time. The CDR3 loop is CASSLVGQGYTGELFF. CDR3 nucleotide sequence: TGTGCCAGCAGCTTAGTGGGACAGGGCTACACCGGGGAGCTGTTTTTT. The rearrangement uses TRBV11-3 and TRBJ2-2; TRBD1 matches at 9 bases. Germline V CDR1 and CDR2: SGHNT, YENEEA. V lost 1 base and J lost 3; bases outside the gene matches: 3. The CDR3 covers 16 residues. Together with reference TRBV11-3 and TRBJ2-2, the CDR3 gives the full variable domain: EAGVVQSPRYKIIEKKQPVAFWCNPISGHNTLYWYLQNLGQGPELLIRYENEEAVDDSQLPKDRFSAERLKGVDSTLKIQPAELGDSAVYLCASSLVGQGYTGELFFGEGSRLTVL.

The chain couples TRBV18 to TRBJ1-4; tentatively, D is TRBD1 (6 bases). In germline, CDR1 is KGHSH, CDR2 LQKENI. V shed 7 bases and J shed 5 bases, with 11 bases lying between them. The CDR3 runs to 13 residues. In nucleotides, the CDR3 is TGTGCCAGCTTATCAGGACAGAATGAAAAACTGTTTTTT. This codes for CASLSGQNEKLFF.

The chain is built from TRBV9 and TRBJ1-5; D gene uncertain. Germline V gene sequence: CDR1 SGDLS, CDR2 YYNGEE. CDR3 length equals 13 residues. V was trimmed by 2 bases and J by 4 bases, leaving 7 bases between them. In DNA form, the CDR3 reads TGTGCCAGCAGCGTGGGGAAAAATCAGCCCCAGCATTTT. This codes for CASSVGKNQPQHF.

The gene calls are TRBV6-5 and TRBJ2-1; 14 bases fit TRBD2. The CDR3 has 16 amino acids. V gave up 4 bases and J gave up 9 bases; unmatched junction bases: 8. CDR1 is MNHEY, CDR2 SVGAGI, per germline. The CDR3 loop reads CASSLTRTSGRREQFF. CDR3 DNA sequence: TGTGCCAGCAGTTTGACACGGACTAGCGGGAGGCGTGAGCAGTTCTTC.

The V and J genes are TRBV5-1 and TRBJ1-2; D is unclear. V lost 0 bases and J lost 3, with 9 bases in between. The length of the CDR3 is 14 residues. Germline-derived CDR1 and CDR2 are SGHRS and YFSETQ. CDR3 bases: TGCGCCAGCAGCTTGGTCTCCGGTTACTATGGCTACACCTTC. It translates to CASSLVSGYYGYTF.

The rearrangement joins TRBV30 to TRBJ1-2, with D unresolved. Germline CDR1 reads GTSNPN; CDR2 reads SVGIG (reference sequence). Trimming removed 4 bases at V and 9 bases at J, with 12 bases between. This CDR3 region has 11 residues. The chain's CDR3 is CAWTKRRSYTF. The CDR3 bases are TGTGCCTGGACAAAGCGTCGTAGCTACACCTTC.

This chain joins TRBV5-1 and TRBJ2-5; D is undetermined. The CDR3 runs 14 residues. From germline, CDR1 is SGHRS and CDR2 YFSETQ. V shed 4 bases and J shed 2 bases, with 12 bases lying between them. The CDR3 here is CASSQRLRQETQYF. The CDR3 DNA reads TGCGCCAGCAGCCAGAGACTTAGACAAGAGACCCAGTACTTC. Supplemented by reference TRBV5-1 and TRBJ2-5, the full variable domain reads KAGVTQTPRYLIKTRGQQVTLSCSPISGHRSVSWYQQTPGQGLQFLFEYFSETQRNKGNFPGRFSGRQFSNSRSEMNVSTLELGDSALYLCASSQRLRQETQYFGPGTRLLVL.